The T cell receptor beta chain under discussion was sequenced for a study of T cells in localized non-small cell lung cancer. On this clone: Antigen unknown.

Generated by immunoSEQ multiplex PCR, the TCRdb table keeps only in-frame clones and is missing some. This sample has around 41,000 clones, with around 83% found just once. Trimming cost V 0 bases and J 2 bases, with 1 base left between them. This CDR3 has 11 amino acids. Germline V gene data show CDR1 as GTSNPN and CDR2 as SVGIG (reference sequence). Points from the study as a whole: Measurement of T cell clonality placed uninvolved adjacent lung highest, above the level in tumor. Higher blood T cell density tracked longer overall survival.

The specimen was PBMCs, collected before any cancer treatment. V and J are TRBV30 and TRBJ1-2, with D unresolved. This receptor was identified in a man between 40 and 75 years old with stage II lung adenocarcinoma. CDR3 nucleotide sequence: TGTGCCTGGAGTGTAAACTATGGCTACACCTTC. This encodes CAWSVNYGYTF.